This T cell receptor beta chain was sequenced for a study of CD8+ T cells in alopecia areata (dated by TCRdb to about 2018). In terms of the full investigation: To study T cell clonal expansion in alopecia areata, the researchers applied high-throughput TCRbeta sequencing to both the C3H/HeJ mouse model and human patients. In humans, TCRbeta sequencing was performed on scalp tissue and on sorted CD4+ and CD8+ peripheral blood T cells from healthy controls and from patients with patchy or totalis/universalis alopecia areata. Clonality in the scalp was compared among normal scalp (n=4), patchy alopecia areata scalp (n=8), and alopecia totalis/universalis scalp (n=8). RNA was obtained with the PAXgene miRNA kit for fixed scalp, the miRNeasy kit for PBMCs, and the RNeasy kit for mouse skin. TCRbeta CDR3 regions were amplified by immunoSEQ multiplex PCR with 35 Vbeta forward and 13 Jbeta reverse primers. Beyond this particular receptor, the publication reports: Lesional scalp, especially in alopecia totalis/universalis, showed higher clonality and more expanded CD8+ clones than normal scalp, suggesting antigenic drive. Compared with mice, TCR sequences shared between patients were less clear, possibly partly because of HLA diversity across the patient population. Resident alphabeta T cells in normal human skin are also sequenced, complicating scalp TCR repertoire analysis, unlike mouse skin dominated by gammadelta T cells.

A word on this clone: Its antigen has not been determined. Base qualities are not at hand, and no much larger clone is one base apart.

Preparation of the library involved the immunoSEQ multiplex PCR assay. To provide template for TCR sequencing, every sample had RNA extracted and reverse transcribed into cDNA. SuperScript III was used to make first-strand cDNA, primed with a 2:1 mix of oligo-dT and random hexamers. A synthetic immune receptor repertoire was used to measure amplification bias, and any remaining bias was corrected computationally. As for how the authors treated the data: Raw reads were preprocessed to remove errors, and CDR3 was defined according to IMGT conventions as the region from the conserved cysteine to phenylalanine. To get clonality, Shannon entropy was normalized by log2 of the number of productive unique TCRs and the result was subtracted from 1. Scalp TCRbeta sequences were cross-referenced with sorted blood CD4 and CD8 repertoires so that the CD4 or CD8 identity of scalp clones could be inferred. Not all clones reach the TCRdb copy of this immuneACCESS table, which keeps in-frame sequences only. Checked studies attribute under half of the gap to unresolved V genes and leave the rest unexplained. V and J calls plus clone size are reproduced from that table; the DNA served to infer D and trimming. The sample contains tens of thousands of clones, roughly two thirds of them found a single time. Together, the top ten hold 4.5% of the sample.

In five patients from the biomarker study, an additional sort separated CD25+CD127- cells out of the CD4+ cells. From alopecia areata patients, peripheral blood was collected along with lesional scalp punch biopsies. PBMCs were isolated by density centrifugation and stained for CD3, CD4 and CD8, after which CD4+ and CD8+ T cells were sorted on a FACSAria. As part of a multicenter biomarker study, untreated alopecia areata patients were recruited. Counted from cysteine to phenylalanine, this CDR3 has 15 amino acids. The sequence is cut down to CDR3 DNA, 45 bases in frame from base 1. Trimming removed 5 bases from V and 0 bases from J; the gene matches leave 7 bases unexplained. CDR1 and CDR2 (MDHEN, SYDVKM) derive from the germline V gene.

This TCR was sampled from a human donor with alopecia areata. Recombination joined TRBV28 with TRBJ2-7; the central 7 bases match TRBD2. Sequencing was performed on CD4+ Tregs sorted from blood. This receptor carries the CDR3 CASSPLAENSYEQYF. DNA sequence: TGTGCCAGCAGTCCTCTAGCGGAAAACTCCTACGAGCAGTACTTC.